These 13 T cell receptor beta chains share one sample of origin, sequenced in a study of OX40 agonist ivuxolimab in advanced cancers. Data came from immunoSEQ multiplex PCR; TCRdb stores just in-frame clones and leaves some out. The sample lists 30,000 to 40,000 clones; around 90% were seen once. The source was CD4+ or CD8+ T cells sorted from blood, collected in a trial of the OX40 agonist ivuxolimab. Receptor source: an adult with an advanced solid tumor such as melanoma, head and neck, liver or kidney cancer.

The chain combines TRBV5-5 with TRBJ2-1; TRBD2 might be the D (6 bases). Germline-derived CDR1 and CDR2 are SGHKS and YYEKEE (reference sequence). V was trimmed by 0 bases and J by 9 bases, leaving 16 bases between them. The CDR3 totals 15 residues. CDR3 DNA: TGTGCCAGCAGCTTGGTGGGCGGGATTTCTTTTGAGCAGTTCTTC. Residues: CASSLVGGISFEQFF.

V and J are TRBV11-3 and TRBJ2-3; 9 bases are a match to TRBD1. Germline CDR1 reads SGHNT; CDR2 reads YENEEA. The trim removed 3 bases at V and 3 bases at J, leaving 10 bases unmatched. The CDR3 runs 17 residues. CDR3 sequence (DNA): TGTGCCAGCAGCTTTAGTCTAGGACAGGGGCCGACAGATACGCAGTATTTT. It codes for CASSFSLGQGPTDTQYF.

The gene calls are TRBV27 and TRBJ2-5; D is undetermined. CDR1 MNHEY and CDR2 SMNVEV come from the germline V gene (reference sequence). The CDR3 sequence is 14 residues long. Between the trimmed V and J ends, which lost 3 bases and 2 bases, there was a span of 10 bases. Here the CDR3 reads CASSFIPSQETQYF. In nucleotides, the CDR3 is TGTGCCAGCAGTTTCATACCATCACAAGAGACCCAGTACTTC.

This clone was seen once. The J gene is TRBJ2-7, the V gene TRBV27; D remains ambiguous. V gave up 4 bases and J gave up 0 bases, with 13 bases separating them. The CDR3 consists of 15 residues. Germline loops: CDR1 MNHEY, CDR2 SMNVEV (reference sequence). CDR3 DNA: TGTGCCAGCAGTTCCGTAGATCAACTCTCCTACGAGCAGTACTTC. Its translation: CASSSVDQLSYEQYF.

The chain employs TRBV19 and TRBJ1-2, with 9 nucleotides matching TRBD1. The V segment lost 8 bases and the J segment 7 bases; nucleotides outside the gene matches: 14. The CDR3 loop spans 15 amino acids. Germline lookup yields CDR1 LNHDA and CDR2 SQIVND (reference sequence). The CDR3 DNA reads as TGTGCCAGTGGACTAGACAGGGGGAATTCGTTTGGCTACACCTTC. This encodes CASGLDRGNSFGYTF.

Here the CDR3 DNA reads TGTGCCAGCAGCTTAGGTTCTGTGGCTGCCTACGAGCAGTACTTC. Amino acid sequence: CASSLGSVAAYEQYF. The chain recombines TRBV7-2 with TRBJ2-7; D is uncertain. CDR1 and CDR2 from the germline V gene are SGHTA and FQGNSA. This CDR3 region has 15 residues. V shed 1 base and J shed 2 bases, with 12 bases lying between them.

This clone was picked up one time. This chain uses TRBV29-1 with TRBJ2-1, with TRBD2 matching 8 bases. V lost 3 bases to trimming and J lost 1 base; unmatched junction nucleotides: 11. Germline V gene sequence: CDR1 SQVTM, CDR2 ANQGSEA. This CDR3 has 17 amino acids. The CDR3: CSVEGGWAGGSYNEQFF. Written as DNA, the CDR3 is TGCAGCGTTGAGGGGGGATGGGCGGGAGGTTCCTACAATGAGCAGTTCTTC.

The chain is built from TRBV11-3 and TRBJ2-3, with TRBD1 matching 9 bases. The CDR3 runs 15 residues. J was trimmed by 0 bases and V by 5 bases; bases with no gene match: 3. From germline, CDR1 is SGHNT and CDR2 YENEEA. CDR3 DNA: TGTGCCAGCAGCCCGGGACAGGGAAGCACAGATACGCAGTATTTT. Residues: CASSPGQGSTDTQYF. Together with reference TRBV11-3 and TRBJ2-3, the CDR3 gives the full variable domain: EAGVVQSPRYKIIEKKQPVAFWCNPISGHNTLYWYLQNLGQGPELLIRYENEEAVDDSQLPKDRFSAERLKGVDSTLKIQPAELGDSAVYLCASSPGQGSTDTQYFGPGTRLTVL.

This clone has just one count. The V and J genes are TRBV9 and TRBJ2-1; D unclear. The CDR3 runs 13 residues. Germline-derived CDR1 and CDR2 are SGDLS and YYNGEE. V lost 7 bases and J 0 bases, leaving 8 bases between the germline ends. This CDR3 reads CASSRSSYNEQFF. The CDR3 coding sequence is TGTGCCAGCTCGCGGAGCTCCTACAATGAGCAGTTCTTC.

This clone was observed a single time. The chain is built from TRBV12-5 and TRBJ2-1, with D unresolved. This CDR3 has 15 residues. Germline V lookup: CDR1 LGHNT, CDR2 FRNRAP. Trimming shortened V by 2 bases and J by 0 bases, and 8 bases separated the two germline ends. This CDR3 reads CASGLRSSSYNEQFF. The CDR3 DNA follows: TGTGCTAGTGGTTTGAGAAGCAGCTCCTACAATGAGCAGTTCTTC. Variable domain in full (rest from reference TRBV12-5 and TRBJ2-1): DARVTQTPRHKVTEMGQEVTMRCQPILGHNTVFWYRQTMMQGLELLAYFRNRAPLDDSGMPKDRFSAEMPDATLATLKIQPSEPRDSAVYFCASGLRSSSYNEQFFGPGTRLTVL.

The rearrangement uses TRBV5-6 and TRBJ2-7; D gene unclear. CDR1 is SGHDT, CDR2 YYEEEE, per germline. Trimming shortened V by 0 bases and J by 2 bases, and 3 bases separated the two germline ends. CDR3 length equals 12 residues. CDR3 sequence: CASSLDAYEQYF. CDR3 nucleotides: TGTGCCAGCAGCTTGGATGCCTACGAGCAGTACTTC.

J is TRBJ1-4 and V is TRBV4-1; D is possibly TRBD1 (5 bases). Germline CDR1 and CDR2: MGHRA and YSYEKL. This CDR3 has 15 residues. Trimming cost V 1 base and J 7 bases, with 13 bases left between them. The CDR3 region is CASSQVIRDGEKLFF. The CDR3 DNA sequence: TGCGCCAGCAGCCAAGTCATCAGGGATGGTGAAAAACTGTTTTTT.

This clone was picked up a small number of times. J is TRBJ1-2 and V is TRBV27; tentatively, D is TRBD1 (5 bases). The CDR3 consists of 13 residues. Germline assignment: CDR1 MNHEY and CDR2 SMNVEV (reference sequence). The V end lost 3 bases, the J end lost 6 bases, and 11 bases lay between the germline ends. The DNA for the CDR3 is TGTGCCAGCAGTTTGGGGGGGGTGGATGGCTACACCTTC. Translation: CASSLGGVDGYTF.